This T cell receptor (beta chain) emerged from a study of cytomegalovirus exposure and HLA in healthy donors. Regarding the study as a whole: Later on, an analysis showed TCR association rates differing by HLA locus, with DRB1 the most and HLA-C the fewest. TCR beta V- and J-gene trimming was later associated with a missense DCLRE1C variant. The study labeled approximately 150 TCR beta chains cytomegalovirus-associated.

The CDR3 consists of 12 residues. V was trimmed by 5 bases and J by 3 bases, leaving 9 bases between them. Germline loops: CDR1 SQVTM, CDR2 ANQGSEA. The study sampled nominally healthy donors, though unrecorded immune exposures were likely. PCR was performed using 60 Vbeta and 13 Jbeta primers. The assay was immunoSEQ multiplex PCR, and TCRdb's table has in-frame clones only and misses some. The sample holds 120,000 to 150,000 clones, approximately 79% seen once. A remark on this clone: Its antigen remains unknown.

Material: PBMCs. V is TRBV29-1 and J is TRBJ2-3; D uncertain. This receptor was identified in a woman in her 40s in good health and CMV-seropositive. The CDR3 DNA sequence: TGCAGCGTTCGTCTCACTACAGATACGCAGTATTTT. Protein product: CSVRLTTDTQYF.